Each of the 20 T cell receptor beta chains below was sequenced from the same sample in a study of T cell changes during pregnancy in multiple sclerosis. Some clones are missing from TCRdb's copy, which holds only in-frame ones; the method was immunoSEQ multiplex PCR. This repertoire shows about 30,000 clones, 93% found once; its top ten account for around 0.39%. This specimen consisted of CD4+ T cells from peripheral blood mononuclear cells, obtained after pregnancy. These receptors all come from a female donor with multiple sclerosis, enrolled in a pregnancy study.

The V gene is TRBV30, the J gene TRBJ2-7; 7 bases agree with TRBD2. V trimming: 1 base; J trimming: 2 bases; junction bases outside the gene matches: 5. CDR3 length: 14 residues. Germline V CDR1 and CDR2: GTSNPN, SVGIG (reference sequence). DNA of the CDR3: TGTGCCTGGAGTGCGGGAGGAAAAACCTACGAGCAGTACTTC. Translated, it gives CAWSAGGKTYEQYF.

A word on this clone: Mismatch with germline at one junction end may stem from a read error. Here the CDR3 reads CASSPLREVGGLDF. The CDR3 coding sequence is TGTGCCAGCTCACCACTTCGTGAGGTCGGCGGACTGGACTTC. The V and J genes are TRBV18 and TRBJ2-4; D may be TRBD2 (5 bases). The CDR3 is 14 residues long. Germline V CDR1 and CDR2: KGHSH, LQKENI.

This chain connects TRBV6-1 to TRBJ1-4; 8 positions match TRBD1. CDR1 MNHNS and CDR2 SASEGT come from the germline V gene. The trim removed 0 bases at V and 7 bases at J, leaving 7 bases unmatched. The CDR3 consists of 16 residues. The CDR3 sequence is CASSEAGQGFGEKLFF. The CDR3 DNA reads as TGTGCCAGCAGTGAAGCCGGACAGGGTTTCGGTGAAAAACTGTTTTTT.

The V call is TRBV6-5, the J call TRBJ1-1; no clear D gene. Trimming shortened V by 3 bases and J by 0 bases, and 8 bases separated the two germline ends. Germline CDR1 reads MNHEY; CDR2 reads SVGAGI. This CDR3 region has 14 residues. The CDR3 here is CASSYRIMNTEAFF. CDR3 nucleotide sequence: TGTGCCAGCAGTTATAGAATCATGAACACTGAAGCTTTCTTT.

The CDR3 coding sequence is TGCGCCAGCAGCTTGGACGGGGTCAACTCCTACAATGAGCAGTTCTTC. Its protein is CASSLDGVNSYNEQFF. This chain uses TRBV5-1 with TRBJ2-1, with a tentative D call TRBD2 (5 bases). Germline V CDR1 and CDR2: SGHRS, YFSETQ. The ends were cut back, 0 bases at V and 0 bases at J, with 10 bases in the middle. The CDR3 extends over 16 amino acids.

V usage is TRBV10-2 and J usage is TRBJ1-1; tentatively, D is TRBD1 (5 bases). Between the trimmed V and J ends, which lost 6 bases and 5 bases, there was a span of 16 bases. The CDR3 is made up of 14 amino acids. Germline V lookup: CDR1 WSHSY, CDR2 SAAADI. The CDR3 is CASRTNGGGTEAFF. DNA of the CDR3: TGCGCCAGCAGAACGAACGGGGGGGGTACTGAAGCTTTCTTT.

V and J are TRBV7-2 and TRBJ2-3; D is unresolved. The CDR3 is 14 amino acids. The germline CDR1 and CDR2 sequences are SGHTA and FQGNSA. Deletions cut 5 bases from V and 6 bases from J, with 15 bases between. The CDR3 protein is CASSPYLVVDTQYF. CDR3 DNA sequence: TGTGCCAGCAGCCCCTATCTGGTGGTGGATACGCAGTATTTT.

The chain carries TRBV19 and TRBJ1-5; D might be TRBD1 (6 bases). This CDR3 is built from 14 residues. Looked up from germline, CDR1 is LNHDA and CDR2 is SQIVND (reference sequence). The ends were cut back, 6 bases at V and 5 bases at J, with 14 bases in the middle. The CDR3 DNA follows: TGTGCCAGTAGCTCCGGGACACGAGATCAGCCCCAGCATTTT. It translates to CASSSGTRDQPQHF.

The genes are TRBV4-2 and TRBJ2-3, with a possible D match to TRBD2 (5 bases). There are 17 residues in the CDR3. The ends were cut back, 4 bases at V and 0 bases at J, with 17 bases in the middle. Germline lookup yields CDR1 LGHNA and CDR2 YNFKEQ. The CDR3 protein is CASSPYDGGSSTDTQYF. The CDR3, as DNA: TGTGCCAGCAGCCCGTACGATGGCGGGTCAAGCACAGATACGCAGTATTTT.

The chain uses TRBV27 and TRBJ1-1; D perhaps matches TRBD1 (5 bases). Germline CDR1 reads MNHEY; CDR2 reads SMNVEV (reference sequence). The CDR3 sequence is 14 residues long. The V and J ends lost 2 bases and 8 bases respectively, with 15 bases between them. The CDR3 loop reads CASSLRPQGSEAFF. CDR3 DNA sequence: TGTGCCAGCAGTTTACGCCCCCAGGGTTCCGAAGCTTTCTTT.

This chain connects TRBV7-9 to TRBJ1-1; D uncertain. Germline V lookup: CDR1 SEHNR, CDR2 FQNEAQ (reference sequence). The CDR3 covers 12 residues. The germline V and J ends were trimmed by 8 bases and 3 bases, with 10 bases remaining between them. CDR3 amino acids: CASGPDYTEAFF. As DNA, the CDR3 is TGTGCCAGCGGCCCGGACTACACTGAAGCTTTCTTT.

The chain couples TRBV19 to TRBJ2-1; 10 nucleotides line up with TRBD1. The junction had 3 bases not matched to a gene; V was cut back by 8 bases and J by 8 bases. The CDR3 totals 12 residues. Per the germline V gene, CDR1 is LNHDA and CDR2 is SQIVND (reference sequence). This CDR3 reads CASDRGRDEQFF. The CDR3 DNA follows: TGTGCCAGTGACAGGGGGCGGGATGAGCAGTTCTTC.

With respect to this clone: A read error may account for a junction end that differs from germline. This chain connects TRBV10-3 to TRBJ1-2; D is possibly TRBD1 (6 bases). This CDR3 region has 12 residues. Germline CDR1 reads ENHRY; CDR2 reads SYGVKD. CDR3 coding DNA: TGTGCCTCAAGATCCCCGGGACAAGATACCGTCTTC. Its translation is CASRSPGQDTVF.

This clone was seen a single time. V gene TRBV7-2 combines with J gene TRBJ2-6; 8 bases line up with TRBD1. The CDR3 is made up of 15 amino acids. Per the germline V gene, CDR1 is SGHTA and CDR2 is FQGNSA. With 9 bases clipped from V and 2 bases from J, the junction kept 6 bases outside the gene matches. In nucleotides, the CDR3 is TGTGCCAGTAAGCCAGGGGGCGCTGGGGCCAACGTCCTGACTTTC. It yields the protein CASKPGGAGANVLTF.

Comments on this clone: Other DNA sequences from this sample encode an identical CDR3 as well. This chain joins TRBV19 and TRBJ1-2; D remains ambiguous. The germline gives CDR1 LNHDA, CDR2 SQIVND (reference sequence). The CDR3 extends over 15 amino acids. V lost 7 bases to trimming and J lost 2 bases, with 17 bases between them. The CDR3 nucleotides are TGTGCCAGTACTTCCGCCGCAGGAACGAACTATGGCTACACCTTC. Its translation is CASTSAAGTNYGYTF.

The chain is built from TRBV19 and TRBJ2-1, with a weak D call TRBD2 (6 bases). CDR1 and CDR2 from the germline V gene are LNHDA and SQIVND (reference sequence). This CDR3 has 17 residues. V lost 4 bases and J 2 bases, leaving 18 bases between the germline ends. CDR3: CASSRTRDWVTYNEQFF. CDR3 in DNA: TGTGCCAGTAGTAGAACCCGGGACTGGGTTACCTACAATGAGCAGTTCTTC. The entire variable domain, with the rest obtained from reference TRBV19 and TRBJ2-1, is as follows: DGGITQSPKYLFRKEGQNVTLSCEQNLNHDAMYWYRQDPGQGLRLIYYSQIVNDFQKGDIAEGYSVSREKKESFPLTVTSAQKNPTAFYLCASSRTRDWVTYNEQFFGPGTRLTVL.

J is TRBJ2-2 and V is TRBV19, with D possibly being TRBD1 (5 bases). V was clipped by 5 bases and J by 6 bases, with 10 bases between them. CDR3 length: 13 amino acids. From germline, CDR1 is LNHDA and CDR2 SQIVND (reference sequence). CDR3 DNA: TGTGCCAGTAGTGCTCAGGGTTCCGGGGAGCTGTTTTTT. Translating it yields CASSAQGSGELFF.

V gene TRBV9 combines with J gene TRBJ1-3, with 9 bases identical to TRBD1. The CDR3 has 18 amino acids. J lost 0 bases, V lost 4 bases, and 11 bases had no gene match. Germline V gene lookup returns CDR1 SGDLS and CDR2 YYNGEE. The CDR3: CASSTRTGAVLSGNTIYF. For the CDR3, the DNA is TGTGCCAGCAGCACCCGGACAGGGGCCGTCCTCTCTGGAAACACCATATATTTT.

This chain links TRBV19 with TRBJ2-5; 11 positions match TRBD1. This CDR3 is 14 amino acids long. The germline V gene encodes CDR1 LNHDA and CDR2 SQIVND (reference sequence). Trimming cost V 8 bases and J 3 bases; bases outside gene matches: 5. In DNA form, the CDR3 reads TGTGCCAGTGGCCCGGGACAGGGGGAAGAGACCCAGTACTTC. Amino acids: CASGPGQGEETQYF. Based on the CDR3 plus reference TRBV19 and TRBJ2-5, the full variable domain is DGGITQSPKYLFRKEGQNVTLSCEQNLNHDAMYWYRQDPGQGLRLIYYSQIVNDFQKGDIAEGYSVSREKKESFPLTVTSAQKNPTAFYLCASGPGQGEETQYFGPGTRLLVL.

The chain has TRBV30 and TRBJ1-6; the D is unclear. This CDR3 is 14 amino acids long. The V end lost 4 bases, the J end lost 7 bases, and 14 bases lay between the germline ends. The germline gives CDR1 GTSNPN, CDR2 SVGIG (reference sequence). CDR3 protein: CAWNPSYLNSPLHF. CDR3 DNA sequence: TGTGCCTGGAACCCGTCCTATCTAAATTCACCCCTCCACTTT.